The 13 T cell receptor beta chains in this list originate from one sample, sequenced in a study of T cell repertoires in cytomegalovirus infection. TCRdb passed the reads through MiXCR, listing each CDR3 protein once. Counted here are approximately 500,000 distinct CDR3 sequences, about 15% occurring once; the ten biggest clones make up 24%. Sequenced sample: CD8+ T cells from PBMCs. The receptor source for this set is a human donor in good health (CMV status not recorded). Some clones in this sample may be carry-over from other donors' samples.

A few counts support this clonotype. V gene TRBV7-6 combines with J gene TRBJ2-1; 9 bases agree with TRBD2. Germline loops: CDR1 SGHVS, CDR2 FNYEAQ. The CDR3 spans 16 residues. After removal of 2 bases from V and 8 bases from J, the junction contained 10 bases not matched to a gene. The CDR3 region has the DNA TGTGCCAGCAGCTTACACGGGGCTAGCGGGGACTATGAGCAGTTCTTC. Its translation is CASSLHGASGDYEQFF.

This clonotype showed up just a few times. The J gene is TRBJ2-1, the V gene TRBV6-2 or TRBV6-3; 9 positions match TRBD2. The CDR3 extends over 15 amino acids. Trimming took 2 bases from V and 4 from J; bases not matched to a gene: 3. CDR1 is MNHEY and CDR2 is SVGEGT in the germline V gene. The CDR3 DNA is TGTGCCAGCAGTTACATGAGCGGGGGGTACAATGAGCAGTTCTTC. This codes for CASSYMSGGYNEQFF.

Only one count was recorded for this clonotype. This may be a read error, as it is one base from a much larger clone. The chain recombines TRBV7-6 with TRBJ2-1, with D possibly TRBD2 on 6 matching bases. This CDR3 comprises 17 residues. Germline assignment: CDR1 SGHVS and CDR2 FNYEAQ. V lost 4 bases and J lost 1, with 17 bases in between. CDR3 coding DNA: TGTGCCAGCAGCTCTCCCACTAGCCCGATTTCCTACAATGAGCAGTTCTTC. Translated: CASSSPTSPISYNEQFF.

Only a few counts were recorded for this clonotype. The chain links TRBV19 to TRBJ2-7; tentatively, D is TRBD1 (6 bases). Germline loops: CDR1 LNHDA, CDR2 SQIVND (reference sequence). The CDR3 totals 17 residues. Between the trimmed V and J ends, which lost 5 bases and 2 bases, there was a span of 22 bases. The CDR3 DNA is TGTGCCAGTAGTCAGATAACTCCCGGGGACACCACCTACGAGCAGTACTTC. Translating gives CASSQITPGDTTYEQYF.

This clonotype was observed at least ten times. The chain links TRBV5-1 to TRBJ2-1; 11 nucleotides agree with TRBD2. Germline V gene sequence: CDR1 SGHRS, CDR2 YFSETQ. Trimming cost V 4 bases and J 7 bases; bases outside gene matches: 4. The CDR3 length is 14 residues. Here the CDR3 reads CASSVAGGPNEQFF. The DNA for the CDR3 is TGCGCCAGCAGCGTAGCGGGAGGGCCGAATGAGCAGTTCTTC.

The V call is TRBV27, the J call TRBJ1-1; 9 bases match TRBD1. This CDR3 spans 15 amino acids. V gave up 7 bases and J gave up 1 base; unmatched junction bases: 7. Germline loops: CDR1 MNHEY, CDR2 SMNVEV (reference sequence). The CDR3 DNA follows: TGTGCCAGCAAATTGGGACAGGGAGGGAACACTGAAGCTTTCTTT. It specifies CASKLGQGGNTEAFF.

This clonotype was detected a few times. The V and J genes are TRBV2 and TRBJ2-7; no firm D call. This CDR3 region has 15 residues. V lost 3 bases and J lost 6, with 18 bases in between. The germline gives CDR1 SNHLY, CDR2 FYNNEI. CDR3 protein: CASSDSGIRQGEQYF. The DNA for the CDR3 is TGTGCCAGCAGTGATAGTGGCATACGACAAGGCGAGCAGTACTTC.

This clonotype was observed a handful of times. This CDR3 reads CSARSVTGGPYEQYF. CDR3 in DNA: TGCAGTGCTAGATCTGTGACAGGGGGACCCTACGAGCAGTACTTC. The chain couples TRBV20-1 to TRBJ2-7, with 9 positions matching TRBD1. The CDR3 is 15 residues long. Trimming took 2 bases from V and 2 from J; bases not matched to a gene: 7. CDR1 is DFQATT and CDR2 is SNEGSKA in the germline V gene (reference sequence).

This clonotype was observed many times. The V and J genes are TRBV10-3 and TRBJ2-3; weak D call: TRBD2 (6 bases). The CDR3 covers 12 residues. The V and J ends lost 10 bases and 10 bases respectively, with 18 bases between them. CDR1 ENHRY and CDR2 SYGVKD come from the germline V gene. CDR3 nucleotide sequence: TGTGCCACCCTCGGGAGTTCCGGAGCGCAGTATTTT. Encoded protein: CATLGSSGAQYF.

The chain has TRBV25-1 and TRBJ1-2; no clear D gene. The CDR3 is 13 residues long. Germline V gives CDR1 MGHDK, CDR2 SYGVNS. V lost 5 bases, J lost 4 bases, and 11 bases lay in between. CDR3 in amino acids: CASSSSRGYGYTF. The CDR3 DNA is TGTGCCAGCAGTTCCAGTCGCGGCTATGGCTACACCTTC.

CDR3 residues: CASSFLSSSPRTDTQYF. The CDR3, as DNA: TGTGCCAGCAGCTTTCTGTCTAGCAGCCCTCGCACAGATACGCAGTATTTT. The V and J genes are TRBV5-8 and TRBJ2-3; D possibly corresponds to TRBD2 (5 bases). Trimming left V 2 bases short and J 1 base short, with 17 bases between. This CDR3 has 17 residues. Germline values: CDR1 SGHTS, CDR2 YDEGEE.

The chain is built from TRBV9 and TRBJ1-1, with 11 positions matching TRBD1. The length of the CDR3 is 14 residues. J gave up 11 bases and V 0 bases, and 6 bases lay outside the gene matches. Germline V lookup: CDR1 SGDLS, CDR2 YYNGEE. CDR3 residues: CASSVGTGGEIAFF. The CDR3 DNA follows: TGTGCCAGCAGCGTAGGGACAGGGGGCGAAATTGCTTTCTTT.

Ten or more counts support this clonotype. This sequence joins TRBV27 and TRBJ1-1, with D possibly matching TRBD1 (5 bases). Trimming left V 5 bases short and J 0 bases short, with 16 bases between. The CDR3 covers 16 residues. Looked up from germline, CDR1 is MNHEY and CDR2 is SMNVEV (reference sequence). The CDR3 nucleotides read TGTGCCAGCAGTCCCAGGGACGGCCCCATGAACACTGAAGCTTTCTTT. This translates into CASSPRDGPMNTEAFF.